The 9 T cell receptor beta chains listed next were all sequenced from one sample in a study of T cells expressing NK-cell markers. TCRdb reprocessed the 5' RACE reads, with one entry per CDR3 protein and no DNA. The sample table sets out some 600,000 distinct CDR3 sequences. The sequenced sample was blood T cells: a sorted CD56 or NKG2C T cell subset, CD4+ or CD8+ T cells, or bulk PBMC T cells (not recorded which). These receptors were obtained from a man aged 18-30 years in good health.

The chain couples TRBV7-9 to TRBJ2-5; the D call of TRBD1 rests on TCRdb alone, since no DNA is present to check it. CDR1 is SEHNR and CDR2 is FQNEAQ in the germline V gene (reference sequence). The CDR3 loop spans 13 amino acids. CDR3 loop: CASSDRGQETQYF. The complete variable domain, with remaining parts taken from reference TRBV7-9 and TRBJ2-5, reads DTGVSQNPRHKITKRGQNVTFRCDPISEHNRLYWYRQTLGQGPEFLTYFQNEAQLEKSRLLSDRFSAERPKGSFSTLEIQRTEQGDSAMYLCASSDRGQETQYFGPGTRLLVL.

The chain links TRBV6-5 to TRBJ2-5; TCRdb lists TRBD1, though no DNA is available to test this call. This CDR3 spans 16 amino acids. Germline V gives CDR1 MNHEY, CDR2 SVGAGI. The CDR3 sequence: CASSYSAGQGAETQYF.

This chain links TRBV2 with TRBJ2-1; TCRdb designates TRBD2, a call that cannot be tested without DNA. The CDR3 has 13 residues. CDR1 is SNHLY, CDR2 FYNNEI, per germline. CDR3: CASSDGGGNEQFF.

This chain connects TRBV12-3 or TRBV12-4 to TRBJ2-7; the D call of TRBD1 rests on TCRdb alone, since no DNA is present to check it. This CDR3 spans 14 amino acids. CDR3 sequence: CASSGTARGGEQYF.

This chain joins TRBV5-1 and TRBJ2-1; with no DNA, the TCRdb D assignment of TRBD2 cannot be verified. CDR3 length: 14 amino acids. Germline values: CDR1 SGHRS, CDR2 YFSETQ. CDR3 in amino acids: CASSPAGVGNEQFF.

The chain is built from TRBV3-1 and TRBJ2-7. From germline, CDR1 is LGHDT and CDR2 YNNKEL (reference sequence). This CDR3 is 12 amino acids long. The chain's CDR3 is CASSRDFYEQYF.

CDR3 in amino acids: CASSRRQTSGSVTDTQYF. The J gene is TRBJ2-3, the V gene TRBV27; the TCRdb D gene call, TRBD2, has no DNA to confirm it. This CDR3 contains 18 residues. Germline CDR1 and CDR2: MNHEY and SMNVEV (reference sequence).

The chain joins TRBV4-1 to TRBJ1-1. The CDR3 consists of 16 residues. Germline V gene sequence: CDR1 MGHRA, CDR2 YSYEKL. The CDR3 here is CASSQDTSTRLTEAFF.

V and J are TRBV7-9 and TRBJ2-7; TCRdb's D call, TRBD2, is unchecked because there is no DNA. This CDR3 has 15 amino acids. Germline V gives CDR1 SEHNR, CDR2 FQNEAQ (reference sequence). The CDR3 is CASSPEEGTDYEQYF.